The 2 T cell receptor beta chains below were found in one sample sequenced in a study of T cell repertoires in cytomegalovirus infection. MiXCR, run by TCRdb on the reads, gives a single entry per CDR3 protein. The repertoire holds hundreds of thousands of distinct CDR3 sequences, with approximately 24% as singletons. The specimen was CD8+ T cells from PBMCs. These receptors were collected from a human donor in good health (CMV status not recorded). Some clones in this sample may be carry-over from other donors' samples.

The chain is built from TRBV6-2 or TRBV6-3 and TRBJ1-5, with D possibly being TRBD1 (5 bases). This CDR3 has 16 amino acids. The V gene's germline CDR1 is MNHEY and CDR2 SVGEGT. V was pared by 7 bases and J by 1 base, with 17 bases between. CDR3 nucleotides: TGTGCCAGCACCCGGGGATTGGGGGAAAGCAATCAGCCCCAGCATTTT. This translates into CASTRGLGESNQPQHF.

This rearrangement joins TRBV10-3 to TRBJ1-3; 11 positions agree with TRBD1. Looked up from germline, CDR1 is ENHRY and CDR2 is SYGVKD. V shed 6 bases, J shed 2 bases, and the junction held 3 bases outside the gene matches. The CDR3 sequence is 15 residues long. CDR3 in DNA: TGTGCCATCAGGATGGGACAGGGGGCTGGAAACACCATATATTTT. This gives the protein CAIRMGQGAGNTIYF.